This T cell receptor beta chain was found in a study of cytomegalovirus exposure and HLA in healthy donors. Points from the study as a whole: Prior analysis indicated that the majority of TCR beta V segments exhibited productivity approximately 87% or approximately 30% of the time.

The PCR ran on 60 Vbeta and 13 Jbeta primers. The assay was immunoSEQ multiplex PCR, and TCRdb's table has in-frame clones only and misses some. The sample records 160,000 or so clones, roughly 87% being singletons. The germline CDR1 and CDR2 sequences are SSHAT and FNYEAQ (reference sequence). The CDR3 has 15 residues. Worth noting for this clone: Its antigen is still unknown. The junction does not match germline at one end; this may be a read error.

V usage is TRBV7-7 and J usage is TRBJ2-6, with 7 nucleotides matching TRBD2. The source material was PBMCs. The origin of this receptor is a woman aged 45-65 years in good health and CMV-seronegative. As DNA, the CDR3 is TGTGCTAGCAGCCCGGGAGGAACTGGGGCCAACGTCCTGACTTTC. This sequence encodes CASSPGGTGANVLTF.